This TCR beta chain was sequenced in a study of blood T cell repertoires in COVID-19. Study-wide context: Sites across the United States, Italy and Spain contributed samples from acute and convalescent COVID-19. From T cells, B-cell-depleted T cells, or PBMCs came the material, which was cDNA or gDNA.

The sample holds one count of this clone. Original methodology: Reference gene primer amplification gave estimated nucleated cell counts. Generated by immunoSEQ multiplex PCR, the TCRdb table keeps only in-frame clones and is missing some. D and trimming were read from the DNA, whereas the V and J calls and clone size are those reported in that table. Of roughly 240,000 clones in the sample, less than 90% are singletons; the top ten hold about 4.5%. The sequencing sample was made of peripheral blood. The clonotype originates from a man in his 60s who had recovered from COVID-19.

CDR3 protein: CASSQAAGSEQYF. The CDR3 nucleotides read TGTGCCAGCAGCCAGGCCGCAGGTTCCGAGCAGTACTTC. V gene TRBV14 combines with J gene TRBJ2-7; no clear D. This CDR3 is built from 13 residues. CDR1 is SGHDN, CDR2 FVKESK, per germline. V lost 3 bases and J lost 6, with 12 bases in between.